This T cell receptor (beta chain) originates from a study of T cell responses to AZD1222 COVID-19 vaccine. Of note for this clone: Its antigen is currently unknown.

Deletions cut 1 base from V and 10 bases from J, with 17 bases between. The germline V gene has CDR1 SGHKS and CDR2 YYEKEE (reference sequence). This CDR3 is built from 14 residues. Study results and limitations: Donors were largely white British and mainly female; clonal diversity was possibly underestimated. The breadth and depth of Spike-specific TCRs increased once two AZD1222 doses had been given.

This table comes from immunoSEQ multiplex PCR, and its TCRdb copy is limited to in-frame clones, with some not included. The sample records roughly 70,000 clones, about nine tenths being singletons. This chain connects TRBV5-5 to TRBJ1-1, with D perhaps TRBD1 (5 bases). The starting material was peripheral blood, obtained on day 0 of AZD1222 vaccination. The sequence derives from an adult in good health. The CDR3 is CASSLRVAGSGAFF. The CDR3 DNA follows: TGTGCCAGCAGCTTGCGAGTGGCAGGGTCAGGAGCTTTCTTT. Full variable domain (missing parts from reference TRBV5-5 and TRBJ1-1): DAGVTQSPTHLIKTRGQQVTLRCSPISGHKSVSWYQQVLGQGPQFIFQYYEKEERGRGNFPDRFSARQFPNYSSELNVNALLLGDSALYLCASSLRVAGSGAFFGQGTRLTVV.